A selection of T cell receptor beta chains follows, all from one sample in a study of response to subunit inactivated influenza vaccine. A single record per CDR3 protein comes from TCRdb applying MiXCR to the RT-PCR reads. The table records roughly 760,000 distinct CDR3 sequences, around 20% of them present only once. Here the sequenced sample was PBMCs from blood, taken approximately 5 days after vaccination. The source is a man aged 50 to 60 who received an inactivated influenza vaccine. Both conserved end residues are part of each CDR3. A D gene is named only where the DNA matches it firmly. Expanded clones are given a class, and other clones once, few, many or no size at all.

>few|TRBJ2-7|TRBV30|TRBD2
CAWRISGGSYEQYF
TGTGCCTGGAGAATTAGCGGGGGTTCCTACGAGCAGTACTTC
>few|TRBJ2-5|TRBV10-2|TRBD2
CASREAGGTKTQYF
TGCGCCAGCAGGGAAGCCGGGGGGACGAAGACCCAGTACTTC
>few|TRBJ2-3|TRBV12-3/TRBV12-4|TRBD2
CASSLSGLAGGDTQYF
TGTGCCAGCAGTTTATCGGGACTAGCGGGGGGAGATACGCAGTATTTT
>few|TRBJ2-1|TRBV12-3/TRBV12-4|.
CASNFGGTPNEQFF
TGTGCCAGCAACTTCGGGGGGACACCCAATGAGCAGTTCTTC
>.|TRBJ2-1|TRBV30|.
CAWSTSLVYNEQFF
TGTGCCTGGTCTACTAGCCTCGTCTACAATGAGCAGTTCTTC
>few|TRBJ2-7|TRBV7-6|.
CASSPLGSPYEQYF
TGTGCCAGCAGCCCATTGGGGTCGCCCTACGAGCAGTACTTC
>.|TRBJ2-7|TRBV28|.
CASSAKSNVGQYF
TGTGCCAGCAGTGCCAAATCAAATGTCGGGCAGTACTTC
>.|TRBJ2-1|TRBV5-1|TRBD2
CASSNRTSGSYAEQFF
TGCGCCAGCAGCAATAGGACTAGCGGGAGTTATGCTGAGCAGTTCTTC
>.|TRBJ2-5|TRBV7-2|.
CASSKYGQQETQYF
TGTGCCAGCAGCAAGTATGGACAGCAAGAGACCCAGTACTTC
>few|TRBJ1-5|TRBV5-5|TRBD1
CASSLRGVGNQPQHF
TGTGCCAGCAGCCTCAGGGGGGTCGGCAATCAGCCCCAGCATTTT
>few|TRBJ1-6|TRBV7-9|.
CASSQETRGNSPLHF
TGTGCCAGCAGCCAGGAGACGCGGGGCAATTCACCCCTCCACTTT
>few|TRBJ2-7|TRBV12-3/TRBV12-4|TRBD1
CASTTGGGEQYF
TGTGCCAGCACTACAGGGGGCGGTGAGCAGTACTTC
>few|TRBJ2-7|TRBV11-2|.
CASSLTAGQNYEQYF
TGTGCCAGCAGCTTAACAGCGGGACAAAATTACGAGCAGTACTTC
>.|TRBJ2-3|TRBV20-1|TRBD2
CSARNRETAGVSADTQYF
TGCAGTGCTAGAAACAGGGAGACAGCGGGAGTATCTGCAGATACGCAGTATTTT